This TCR beta chain was sequenced for a study of regulatory T cells in long-lasting Graves disease (dated by TCRdb to about 2021). Background for the entire study: Persistent Graves' disease was defined as antithyroid drug treatment for over 5 years with persistently positive TSH receptor autoantibodies. Peripheral blood TCR sequencing and RNA sequencing compared persistent Graves' disease patients with newly diagnosed Graves' disease patients. A total of about 33 samples underwent TCR sequencing, from around 13 patients with persistent Graves' disease and 20 or so patients with newly diagnosed Graves' disease. The study was registered as a clinical trial and conducted in China. Persistent Graves' disease patients in the clinical cohort had taken antithyroid drugs for about 9.7 years on average.

This clonotype was detected many times. Its antigen remains unidentified. No quality values exist for individual bases; no much larger clone is one base distant. The study at large found these results: Compared with newly diagnosed patients, patients with persistent Graves' disease had lower TCR Shannon entropy and fewer highly expanded clones, which suggests clonal expansion. Only peripheral blood was studied, because thyroid tissue, the primary lesion, was inaccessible. The small sample size was acknowledged by the authors as a limitation that may reduce accuracy. Sequencing and analysis were limited to the TCR beta chain. A larger number of public clonotypes was shared among persistent patients (under 3,000) than among newly diagnosed patients (over 850).

In the paper's terms, the time point label means: persistent/refractory GD, antithyroid drugs over 5 years with positive TRAb. RNA was extracted from PBMCs in TRIzol for both TCR sequencing and RNA sequencing. The diagnosis of Graves' disease was made according to American Thyroid Association guidelines. Patients were recruited from an endocrinology department in Xi'an, China. Each patient gave about 10 milliliters of peripheral blood, collected in an EDTA anticoagulant tube. Ficoll Paque Plus density gradient separation was used to isolate PBMCs, and no further T cell sorting was performed. An Agilent 2100 Bioanalyzer and agarose gel were used to check RNA quality, while a NanoDrop 2000 measured RNA concentration. Library creation used multiplex PCR. The run used an Illumina HiSeq 4000. CDR3 regions were amplified by Arm-PCR with iRepertoire HTBI primers to construct TCR beta libraries. Before sequencing, the PCR products went through gel purification. The paper's data handling went like this. A total of 60 to 80 TRBV and under 15 TRBJ segments were identified across samples and were used for gene usage analysis of CDR3 amino acid clonotypes. COPE and FqMerger were used to merge the filtered high-quality paired reads into contigs. Contigs were aligned with BLAST to IMGT TRBV, TRBD and TRBJ reference genes, and CDR3 was defined per IMGT. Highly expanded clones were defined as clonotypes with a frequency above 0.1%. Repertoire diversity was measured by Shannon entropy, and V-J evenness by the Gini coefficient. A clonotype was considered public if more than one individual shared it. TCRdb applied fastp at Q25 and MiXCR to the public reads, then kept only in-frame beta chains. Duplicate CDR3 protein sequences are folded into a single record with the most common DNA and genes. It is TCRdb's table, rather than the study itself, that gives the V and J calls and clone size. The sample table holds about 470,000 distinct CDR3 sequences, of which 20% to 25% were seen once. Of the sample, roughly 7.7% is held by the ten largest clones.

This receptor was taken from a female donor with Graves disease. The material was peripheral blood mononuclear cells (PBMCs), obtained when the disease was refractory, from a patient treated with antithyroid drugs.

The CDR3 region: CASSYSEFGEQYF. At the DNA level, the sequence is TGTGCCAGCAGTTACTCCGAGTTTGGCGAGCAGTACTTC. In this chain, TRBV6-2 or TRBV6-3 is recombined with TRBJ2-7; no D segment can be confidently identified. Deletion took 0 bases off V and 6 bases off J, with a span of 9 bases between the germline ends. The CDR3 holds 13 amino acids from the cysteine to the phenylalanine. Just the 39-base CDR3 DNA is kept, in frame starting at base 1. For CDR1 and CDR2, the germline V gene lists MNHEY and SVGEGT.